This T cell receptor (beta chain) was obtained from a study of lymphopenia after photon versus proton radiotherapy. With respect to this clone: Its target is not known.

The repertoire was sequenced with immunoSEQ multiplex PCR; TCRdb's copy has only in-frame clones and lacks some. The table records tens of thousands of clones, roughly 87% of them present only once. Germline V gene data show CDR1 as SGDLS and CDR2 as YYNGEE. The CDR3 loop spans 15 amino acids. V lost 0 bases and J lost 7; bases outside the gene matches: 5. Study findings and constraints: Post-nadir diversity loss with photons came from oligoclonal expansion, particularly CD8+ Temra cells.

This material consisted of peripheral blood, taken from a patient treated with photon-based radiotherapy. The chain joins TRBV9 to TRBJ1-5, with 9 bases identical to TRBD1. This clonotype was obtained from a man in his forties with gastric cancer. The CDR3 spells CASSVGQGVEQPQHF. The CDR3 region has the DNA TGTGCCAGCAGCGTAGGACAGGGGGTAGAACAGCCCCAGCATTTT.